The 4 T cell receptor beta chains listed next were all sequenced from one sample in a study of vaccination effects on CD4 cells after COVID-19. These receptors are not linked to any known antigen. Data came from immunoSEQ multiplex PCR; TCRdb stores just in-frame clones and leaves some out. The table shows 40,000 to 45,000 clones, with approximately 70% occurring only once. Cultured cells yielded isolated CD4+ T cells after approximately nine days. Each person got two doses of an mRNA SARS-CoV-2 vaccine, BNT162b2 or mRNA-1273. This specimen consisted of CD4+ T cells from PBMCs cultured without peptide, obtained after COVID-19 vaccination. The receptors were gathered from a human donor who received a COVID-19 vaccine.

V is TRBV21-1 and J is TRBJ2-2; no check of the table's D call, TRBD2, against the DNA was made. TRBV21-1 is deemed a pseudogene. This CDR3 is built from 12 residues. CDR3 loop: CASSKGAGELFF. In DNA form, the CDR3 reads TGTGCCAGCAGCAAAGGAGCCGGGGAGCTGTTTTTT.

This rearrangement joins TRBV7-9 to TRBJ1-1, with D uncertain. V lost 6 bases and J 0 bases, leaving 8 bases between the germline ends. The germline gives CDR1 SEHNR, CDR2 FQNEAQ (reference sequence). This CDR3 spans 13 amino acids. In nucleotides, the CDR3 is TGTGCCAGCAGTCAAAGAATGAACACTGAAGCTTTCTTT. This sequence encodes CASSQRMNTEAFF.

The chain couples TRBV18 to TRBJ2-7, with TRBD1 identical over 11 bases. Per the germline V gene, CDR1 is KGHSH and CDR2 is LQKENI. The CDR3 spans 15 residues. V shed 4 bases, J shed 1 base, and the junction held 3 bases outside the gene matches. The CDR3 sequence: CASSQGQGASYEQYF. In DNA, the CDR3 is TGTGCCAGCTCACAAGGACAGGGGGCTTCCTACGAGCAGTACTTC.

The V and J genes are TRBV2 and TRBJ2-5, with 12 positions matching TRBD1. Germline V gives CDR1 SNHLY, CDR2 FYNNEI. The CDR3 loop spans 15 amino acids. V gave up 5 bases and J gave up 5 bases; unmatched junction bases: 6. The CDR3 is CASSSGQGAYETQYF. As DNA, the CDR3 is TGTGCCAGCAGTTCGGGACAGGGGGCCTATGAGACCCAGTACTTC.